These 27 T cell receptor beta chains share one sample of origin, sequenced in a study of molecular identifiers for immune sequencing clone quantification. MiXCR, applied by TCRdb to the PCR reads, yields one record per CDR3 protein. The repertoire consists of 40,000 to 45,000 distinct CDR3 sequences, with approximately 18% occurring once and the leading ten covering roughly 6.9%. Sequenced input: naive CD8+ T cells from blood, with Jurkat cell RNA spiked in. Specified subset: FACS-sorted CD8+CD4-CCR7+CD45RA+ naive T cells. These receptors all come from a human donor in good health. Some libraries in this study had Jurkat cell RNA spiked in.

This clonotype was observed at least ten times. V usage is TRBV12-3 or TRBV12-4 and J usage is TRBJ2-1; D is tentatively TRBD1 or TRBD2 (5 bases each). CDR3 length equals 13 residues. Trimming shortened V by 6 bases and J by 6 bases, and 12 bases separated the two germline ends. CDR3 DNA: TGTGCCAGCAGCGGGACGACGTCCAATGAGCAGTTCTTC. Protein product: CASSGTTSNEQFF.

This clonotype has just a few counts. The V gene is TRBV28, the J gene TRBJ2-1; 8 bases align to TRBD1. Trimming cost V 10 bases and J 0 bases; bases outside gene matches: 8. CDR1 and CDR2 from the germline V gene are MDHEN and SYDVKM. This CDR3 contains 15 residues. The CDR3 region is CANSLGQASYNEQFF. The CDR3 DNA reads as TGTGCCAACAGCCTGGGACAGGCCTCCTACAATGAGCAGTTCTTC.

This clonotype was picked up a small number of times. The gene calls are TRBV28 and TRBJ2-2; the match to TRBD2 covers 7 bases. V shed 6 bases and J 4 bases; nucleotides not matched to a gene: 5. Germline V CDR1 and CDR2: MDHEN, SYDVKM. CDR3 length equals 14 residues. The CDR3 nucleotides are TGTGCCAGCAGAGTGACTAGCCCCACCGGGGAGCTGTTTTTT. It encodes CASRVTSPTGELFF.

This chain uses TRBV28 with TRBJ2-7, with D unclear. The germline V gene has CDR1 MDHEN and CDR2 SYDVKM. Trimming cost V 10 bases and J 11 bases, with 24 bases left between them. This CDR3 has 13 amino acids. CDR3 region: CATLGFPVYSEYF. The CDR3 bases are TGTGCCACCCTGGGATTCCCGGTTTATTCGGAGTACTTC. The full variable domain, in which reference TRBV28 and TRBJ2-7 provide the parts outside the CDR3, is DVKVTQSSRYLVKRTGEKVFLECVQDMDHENMFWYRQDPGLGLRLIYFSYDVKMKEKGDIPEGYSVSREKKERFSLILESASTNQTSMYLCATLGFPVYSEYFGPGTRLTVT.

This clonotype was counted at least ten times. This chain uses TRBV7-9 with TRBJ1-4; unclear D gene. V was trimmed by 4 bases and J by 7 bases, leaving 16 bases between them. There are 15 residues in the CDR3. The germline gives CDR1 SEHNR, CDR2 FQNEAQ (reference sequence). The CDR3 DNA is TGTGCCAGCAGCTCGACGACGGCTGGCTTTGAAAAACTGTTTTTT. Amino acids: CASSSTTAGFEKLFF.

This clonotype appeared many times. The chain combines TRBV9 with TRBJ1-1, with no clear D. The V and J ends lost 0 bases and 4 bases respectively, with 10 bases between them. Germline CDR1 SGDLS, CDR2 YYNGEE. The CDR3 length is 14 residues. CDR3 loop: CASSVGVGFTEAFF. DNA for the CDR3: TGTGCCAGCAGCGTAGGGGTAGGATTCACTGAAGCTTTCTTT.

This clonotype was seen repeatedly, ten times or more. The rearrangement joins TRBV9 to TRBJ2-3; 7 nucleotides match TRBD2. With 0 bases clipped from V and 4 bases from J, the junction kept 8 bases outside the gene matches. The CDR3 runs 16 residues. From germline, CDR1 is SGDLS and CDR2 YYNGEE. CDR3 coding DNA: TGTGCCAGCAGCGTAGGGGCGGGAGTTGGCCCAGATACGCAGTATTTT. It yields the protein CASSVGAGVGPDTQYF. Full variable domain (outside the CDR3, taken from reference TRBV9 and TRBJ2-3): DSGVTQTPKHLITATGQRVTLRCSPRSGDLSVYWYQQSLDQGLQFLIQYYNGEERAKGNILERFSAQQFPDLHSELNLSSLELGDSALYFCASSVGAGVGPDTQYFGPGTRLTVL.

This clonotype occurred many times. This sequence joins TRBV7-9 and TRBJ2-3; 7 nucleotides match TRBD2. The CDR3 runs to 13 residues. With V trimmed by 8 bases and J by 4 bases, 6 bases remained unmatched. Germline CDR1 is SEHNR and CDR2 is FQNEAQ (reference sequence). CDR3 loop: CASSGGFPDTQYF. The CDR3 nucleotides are TGTGCCAGCTCCGGGGGGTTCCCAGATACGCAGTATTTT. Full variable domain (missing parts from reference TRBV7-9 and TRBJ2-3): DTGVSQNPRHKITKRGQNVTFRCDPISEHNRLYWYRQTLGQGPEFLTYFQNEAQLEKSRLLSDRFSAERPKGSFSTLEIQRTEQGDSAMYLCASSGGFPDTQYFGPGTRLTVL.

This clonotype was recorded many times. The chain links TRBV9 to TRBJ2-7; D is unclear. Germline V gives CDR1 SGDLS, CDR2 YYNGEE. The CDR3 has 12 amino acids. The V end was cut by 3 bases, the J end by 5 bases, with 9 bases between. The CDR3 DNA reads TGTGCCAGCAGCGAGTCCTTCGACGAGCAGTACTTC. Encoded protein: CASSESFDEQYF.

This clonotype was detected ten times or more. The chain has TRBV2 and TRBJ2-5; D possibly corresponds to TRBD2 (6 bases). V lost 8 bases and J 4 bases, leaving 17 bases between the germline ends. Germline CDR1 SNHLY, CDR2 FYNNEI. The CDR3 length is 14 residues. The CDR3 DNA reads TGTGCCAGCTCGGCGGAGGGCTTTGTAGAGACCCAGTACTTC. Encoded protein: CASSAEGFVETQYF.

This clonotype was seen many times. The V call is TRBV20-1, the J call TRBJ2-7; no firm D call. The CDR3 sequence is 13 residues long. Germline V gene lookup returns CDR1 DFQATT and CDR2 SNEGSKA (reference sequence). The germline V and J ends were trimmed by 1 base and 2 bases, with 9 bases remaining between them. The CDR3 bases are TGCAGTGCTAGAGGGGTAGCAGCCTACGAGCAGTACTTC. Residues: CSARGVAAYEQYF.

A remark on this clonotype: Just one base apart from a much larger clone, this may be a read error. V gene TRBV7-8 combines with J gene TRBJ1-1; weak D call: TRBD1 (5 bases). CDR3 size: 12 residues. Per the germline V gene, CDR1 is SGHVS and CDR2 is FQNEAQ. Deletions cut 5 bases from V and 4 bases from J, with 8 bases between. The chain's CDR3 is CASSPGITEAFF. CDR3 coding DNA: TGTGCCAGCAGCCCAGGGATCACTGAAGCTTTCTTT.

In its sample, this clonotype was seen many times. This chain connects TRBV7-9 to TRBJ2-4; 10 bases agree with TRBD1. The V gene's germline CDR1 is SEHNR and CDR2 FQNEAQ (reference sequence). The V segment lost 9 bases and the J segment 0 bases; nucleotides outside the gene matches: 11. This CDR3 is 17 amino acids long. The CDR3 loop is CASAGTGDPIAKNIQYF. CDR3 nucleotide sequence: TGTGCCAGTGCCGGGACAGGGGACCCTATAGCCAAAAACATTCAGTACTTC.

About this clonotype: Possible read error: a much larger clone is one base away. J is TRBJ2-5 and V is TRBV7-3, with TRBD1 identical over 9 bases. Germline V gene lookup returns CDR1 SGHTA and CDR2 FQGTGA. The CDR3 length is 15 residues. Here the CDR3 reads CARSFGTGILETQYF. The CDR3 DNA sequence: TGTGCCCGCAGTTTCGGGACAGGGATTCTCGAGACCCAGTACTTC.

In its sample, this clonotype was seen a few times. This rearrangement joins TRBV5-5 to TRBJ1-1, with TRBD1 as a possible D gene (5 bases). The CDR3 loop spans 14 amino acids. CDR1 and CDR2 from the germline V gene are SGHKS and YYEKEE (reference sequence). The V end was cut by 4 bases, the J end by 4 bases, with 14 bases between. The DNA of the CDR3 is TGTGCCAGCAGCGTCAGGGATTGGGGCACTGAAGCTTTCTTT. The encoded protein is CASSVRDWGTEAFF.

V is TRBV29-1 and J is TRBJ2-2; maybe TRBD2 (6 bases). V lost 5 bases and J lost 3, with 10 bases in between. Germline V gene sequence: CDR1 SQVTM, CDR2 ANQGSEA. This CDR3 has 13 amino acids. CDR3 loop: CSVPGRDTGELFF. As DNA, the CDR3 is TGCAGCGTTCCCGGGAGAGACACCGGGGAGCTGTTTTTT.

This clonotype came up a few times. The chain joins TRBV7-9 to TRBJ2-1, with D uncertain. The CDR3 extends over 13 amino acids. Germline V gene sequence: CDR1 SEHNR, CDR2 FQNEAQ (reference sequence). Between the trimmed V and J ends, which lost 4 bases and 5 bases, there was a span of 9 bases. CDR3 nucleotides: TGTGCCAGCAGCTGGACGTCCGACAATGAGCAGTTCTTC. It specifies CASSWTSDNEQFF.

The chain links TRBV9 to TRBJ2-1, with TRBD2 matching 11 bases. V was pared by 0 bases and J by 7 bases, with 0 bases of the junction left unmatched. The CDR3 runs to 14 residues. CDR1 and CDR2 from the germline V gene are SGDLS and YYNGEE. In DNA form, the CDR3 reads TGTGCCAGCAGCGTAGCTAGCGGGAGGAATGAGCAGTTCTTC. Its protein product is CASSVASGRNEQFF.

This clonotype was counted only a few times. CDR3 DNA: TGTGCCAGCAGCTTAGAGGGGTGGGGCTACGAGCAGTACTTC. Translated, it gives CASSLEGWGYEQYF. The chain recombines TRBV7-9 with TRBJ2-7; D might be TRBD1 (5 bases). In germline, CDR1 is SEHNR, CDR2 FQNEAQ (reference sequence). Trimming cost V 1 base and J 3 bases, with 10 bases left between them. The CDR3 has 14 residues.

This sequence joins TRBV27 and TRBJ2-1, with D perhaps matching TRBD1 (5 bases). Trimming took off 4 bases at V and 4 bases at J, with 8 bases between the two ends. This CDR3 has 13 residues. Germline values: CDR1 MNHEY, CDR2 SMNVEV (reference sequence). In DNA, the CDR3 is TGTGCCAGCAGTTCAGCAGGGTACAATGAGCAGTTCTTC. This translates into CASSSAGYNEQFF.

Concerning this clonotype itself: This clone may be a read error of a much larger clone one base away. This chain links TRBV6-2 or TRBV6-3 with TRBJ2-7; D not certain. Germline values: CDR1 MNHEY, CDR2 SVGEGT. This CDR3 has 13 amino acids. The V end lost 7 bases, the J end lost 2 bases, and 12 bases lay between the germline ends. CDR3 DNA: TGTGCCAGCAATTATTTCGGAACCTACGAGCAGTACTTC. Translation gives CASNYFGTYEQYF.

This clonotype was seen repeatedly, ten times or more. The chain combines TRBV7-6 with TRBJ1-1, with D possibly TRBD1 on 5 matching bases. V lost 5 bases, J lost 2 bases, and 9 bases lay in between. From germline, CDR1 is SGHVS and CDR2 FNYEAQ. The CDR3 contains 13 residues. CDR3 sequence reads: CASSPGDNTEAFF. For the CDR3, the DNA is TGTGCCAGCAGCCCCGGGGACAACACTGAAGCTTTCTTT.

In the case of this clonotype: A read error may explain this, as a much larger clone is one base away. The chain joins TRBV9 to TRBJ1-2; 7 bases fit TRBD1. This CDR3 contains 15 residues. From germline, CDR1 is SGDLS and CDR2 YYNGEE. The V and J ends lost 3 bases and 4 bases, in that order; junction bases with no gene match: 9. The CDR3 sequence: CASSEGAGKIYGYTF. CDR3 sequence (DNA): TGTGCCAGCAGCGAGGGGGCAGGGAAGATCTATGGCTACACCTTC.

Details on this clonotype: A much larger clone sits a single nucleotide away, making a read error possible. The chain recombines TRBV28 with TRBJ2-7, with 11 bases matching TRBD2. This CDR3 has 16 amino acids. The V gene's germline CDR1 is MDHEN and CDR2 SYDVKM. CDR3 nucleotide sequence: TGTGCCAACAGTCCTACCGTTCCTAGCGGGAGGATCGAGCAGTACTTC. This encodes CANSPTVPSGRIEQYF.

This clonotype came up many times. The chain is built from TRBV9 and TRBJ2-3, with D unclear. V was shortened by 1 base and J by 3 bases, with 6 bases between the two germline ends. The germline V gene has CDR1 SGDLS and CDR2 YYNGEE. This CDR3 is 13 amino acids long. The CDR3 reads CASSVRWTDTQYF. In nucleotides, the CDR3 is TGTGCCAGCAGCGTACGGTGGACAGATACGCAGTATTTT.

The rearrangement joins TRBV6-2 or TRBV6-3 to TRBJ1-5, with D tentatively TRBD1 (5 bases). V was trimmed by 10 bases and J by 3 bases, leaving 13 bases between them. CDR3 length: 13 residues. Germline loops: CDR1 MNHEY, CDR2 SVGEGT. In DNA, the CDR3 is TGTGCCACCCGAGGCAGGGTCAATCAGCCCCAGCATTTT. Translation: CATRGRVNQPQHF.

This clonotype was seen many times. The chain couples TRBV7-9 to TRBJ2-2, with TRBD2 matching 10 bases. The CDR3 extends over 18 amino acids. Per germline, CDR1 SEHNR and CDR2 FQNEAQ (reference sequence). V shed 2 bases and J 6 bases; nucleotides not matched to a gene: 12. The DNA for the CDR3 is TGTGCCAGCAGCTTATCAGCGGGAGGGCGGATCCACCCCGGGGAGCTGTTTTTT. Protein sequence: CASSLSAGGRIHPGELFF.